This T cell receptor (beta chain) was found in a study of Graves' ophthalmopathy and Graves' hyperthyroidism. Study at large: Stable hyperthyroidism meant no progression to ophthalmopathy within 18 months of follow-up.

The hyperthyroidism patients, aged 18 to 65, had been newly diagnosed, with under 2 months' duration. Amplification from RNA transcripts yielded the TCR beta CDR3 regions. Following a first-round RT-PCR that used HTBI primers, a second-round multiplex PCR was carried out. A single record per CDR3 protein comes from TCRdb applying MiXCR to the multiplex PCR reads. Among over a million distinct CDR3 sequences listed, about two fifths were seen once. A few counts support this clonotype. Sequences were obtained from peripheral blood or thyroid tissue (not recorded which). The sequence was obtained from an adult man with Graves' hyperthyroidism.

In DNA, the CDR3 is TGTGCCAGCAGTGCTACCCTTGGCACAGATACGCAGTATTTT. Its protein is CASSATLGTDTQYF. The V call is TRBV7-2, the J call TRBJ2-3; D gene ambiguous. CDR1 and CDR2 from the germline V gene are SGHTA and FQGNSA. V was clipped by 6 bases and J by 1 base, with 11 bases between them. The CDR3 extends over 14 amino acids.